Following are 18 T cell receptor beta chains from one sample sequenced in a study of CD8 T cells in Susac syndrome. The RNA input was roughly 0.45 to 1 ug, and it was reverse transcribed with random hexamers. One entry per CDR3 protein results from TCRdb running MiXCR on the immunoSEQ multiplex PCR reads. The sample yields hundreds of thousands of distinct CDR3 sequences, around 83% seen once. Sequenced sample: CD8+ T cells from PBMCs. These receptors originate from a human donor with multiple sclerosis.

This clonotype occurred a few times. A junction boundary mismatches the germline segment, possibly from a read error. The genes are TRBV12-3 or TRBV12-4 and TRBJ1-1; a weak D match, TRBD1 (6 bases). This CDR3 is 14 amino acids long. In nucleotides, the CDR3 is TGTGCCAGCAGTTTCGTTCGCAGGGGAACTGAGGCTTTCTTT. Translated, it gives CASSFVRRGTEAFF.

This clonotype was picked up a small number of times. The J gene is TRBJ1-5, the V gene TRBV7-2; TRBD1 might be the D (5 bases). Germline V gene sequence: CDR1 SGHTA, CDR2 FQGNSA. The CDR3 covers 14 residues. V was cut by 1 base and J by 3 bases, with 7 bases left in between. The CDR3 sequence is CASSLEGTNQPQHF. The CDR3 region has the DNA TGTGCCAGCAGCTTAGAGGGGACCAATCAGCCCCAGCATTTT.

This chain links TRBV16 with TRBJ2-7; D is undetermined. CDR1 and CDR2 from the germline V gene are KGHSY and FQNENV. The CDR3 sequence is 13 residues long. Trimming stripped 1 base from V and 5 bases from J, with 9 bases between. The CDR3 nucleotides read TGTGCCAGCAGCCAATGGTCGAGGAACGAGCAGTACTTC. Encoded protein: CASSQWSRNEQYF.

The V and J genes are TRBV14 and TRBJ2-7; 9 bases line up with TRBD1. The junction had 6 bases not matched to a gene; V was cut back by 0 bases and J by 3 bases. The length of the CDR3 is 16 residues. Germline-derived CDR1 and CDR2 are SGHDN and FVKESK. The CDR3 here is CASSQDYGTGIYEQYF. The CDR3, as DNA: TGTGCCAGCAGCCAAGACTACGGGACAGGGATCTACGAGCAGTACTTC.

The CDR3 nucleotides are TGTGCCAGCAGGGGGGACAGGGAAAAAAACAATGAGCAGTTCTTC. It specifies CASRGDREKNNEQFF. This chain links TRBV28 with TRBJ2-1; 9 bases agree with TRBD1. The germline V gene has CDR1 MDHEN and CDR2 SYDVKM. Unmatched junction bases numbered 8, after V lost 6 bases and J lost 5 bases. The length of the CDR3 is 15 residues.

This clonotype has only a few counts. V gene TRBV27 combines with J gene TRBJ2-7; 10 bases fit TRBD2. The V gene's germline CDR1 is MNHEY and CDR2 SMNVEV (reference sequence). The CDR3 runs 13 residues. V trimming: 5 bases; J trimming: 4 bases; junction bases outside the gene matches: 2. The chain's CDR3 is CASSLAGEYEQYF. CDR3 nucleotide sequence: TGTGCCAGCAGTCTAGCGGGAGAGTACGAGCAGTACTTC.

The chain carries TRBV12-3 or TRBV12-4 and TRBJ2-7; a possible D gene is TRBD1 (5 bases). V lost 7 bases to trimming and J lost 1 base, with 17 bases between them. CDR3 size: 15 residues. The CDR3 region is CASTIGQDASYEQYF. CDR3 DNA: TGTGCCAGCACCATCGGACAAGACGCTTCCTACGAGCAGTACTTC.

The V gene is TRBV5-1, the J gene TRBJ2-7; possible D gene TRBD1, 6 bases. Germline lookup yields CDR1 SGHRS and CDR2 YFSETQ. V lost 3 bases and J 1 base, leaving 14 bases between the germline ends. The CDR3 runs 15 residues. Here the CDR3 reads CASSSTTQGSYEQYF. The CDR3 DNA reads TGCGCCAGCAGCTCGACTACACAGGGTTCCTACGAGCAGTACTTC.

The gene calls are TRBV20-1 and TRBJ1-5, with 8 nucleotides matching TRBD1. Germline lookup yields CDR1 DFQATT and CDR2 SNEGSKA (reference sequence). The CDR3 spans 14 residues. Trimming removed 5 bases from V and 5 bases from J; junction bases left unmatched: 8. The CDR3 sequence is CSAVTGGRYQPQHF. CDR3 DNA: TGCAGTGCTGTTACAGGGGGACGTTATCAGCCCCAGCATTTT.

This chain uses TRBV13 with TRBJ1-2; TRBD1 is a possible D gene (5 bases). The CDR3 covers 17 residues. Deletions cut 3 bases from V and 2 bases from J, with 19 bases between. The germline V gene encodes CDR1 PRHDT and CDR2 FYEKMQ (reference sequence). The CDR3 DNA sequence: TGTGCCAGCAGCTTGGGGGACTCGCGGACAAAGAACTATGGCTACACCTTC. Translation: CASSLGDSRTKNYGYTF.

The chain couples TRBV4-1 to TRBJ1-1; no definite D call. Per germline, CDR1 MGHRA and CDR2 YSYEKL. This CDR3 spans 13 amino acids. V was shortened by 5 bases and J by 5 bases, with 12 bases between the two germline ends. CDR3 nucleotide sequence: TGCGCCAGCAGCACCTCCCACGGGACTGAAGCTTTCTTT. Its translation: CASSTSHGTEAFF.

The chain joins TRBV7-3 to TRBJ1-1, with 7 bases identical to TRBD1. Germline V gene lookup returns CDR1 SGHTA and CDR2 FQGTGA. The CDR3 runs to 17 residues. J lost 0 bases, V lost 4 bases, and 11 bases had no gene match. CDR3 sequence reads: CASSSGQVSRMNTEAFF. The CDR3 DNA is TGTGCCAGCAGCTCAGGACAGGTATCCAGGATGAACACTGAAGCTTTCTTT. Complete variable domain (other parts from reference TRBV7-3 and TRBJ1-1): GAGVSQTPSNKVTEKGKYVELRCDPISGHTALYWYRQSLGQGPEFLIYFQGTGAADDSGLPNDRFFAVRPEGSVSTLKIQRTERGDSAVYLCASSSGQVSRMNTEAFFGQGTRLTVV.

This CDR3 reads CASSRPPIGRESRQYF. The CDR3 DNA reads TGTGCCAGCAGTCGCCCGCCCATCGGGCGGGAGTCGAGGCAGTACTTC. This chain joins TRBV27 and TRBJ2-7, with 7 bases fitting TRBD2. This CDR3 comprises 16 residues. Germline CDR1 and CDR2: MNHEY and SMNVEV (reference sequence). Trimming at V came to 5 bases and at J to 9 bases, leaving 19 bases not matched to a gene.

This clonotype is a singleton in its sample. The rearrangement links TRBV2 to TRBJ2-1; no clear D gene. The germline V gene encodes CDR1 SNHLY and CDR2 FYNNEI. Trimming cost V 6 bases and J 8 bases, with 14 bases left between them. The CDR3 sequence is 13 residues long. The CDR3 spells CASSSRLGYEQFF. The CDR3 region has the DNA TGTGCCAGCAGCTCCCGTCTGGGGTATGAGCAGTTCTTC. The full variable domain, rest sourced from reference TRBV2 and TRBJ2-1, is EPEVTQTPSHQVTQMGQEVILRCVPISNHLYFYWYRQILGQKVEFLVSFYNNEISEKSEIFDDQFSVERPDGSNFTLKIRSTKLEDSAMYFCASSSRLGYEQFFGPGTRLTVL.

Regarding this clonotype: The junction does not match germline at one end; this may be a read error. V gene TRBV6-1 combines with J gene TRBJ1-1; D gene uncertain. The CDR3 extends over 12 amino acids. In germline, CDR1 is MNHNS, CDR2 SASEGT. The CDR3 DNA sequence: TGTGCCAGCGGTGAACTGAACACTGAAGCTTTCTTT. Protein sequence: CASGELNTEAFF.

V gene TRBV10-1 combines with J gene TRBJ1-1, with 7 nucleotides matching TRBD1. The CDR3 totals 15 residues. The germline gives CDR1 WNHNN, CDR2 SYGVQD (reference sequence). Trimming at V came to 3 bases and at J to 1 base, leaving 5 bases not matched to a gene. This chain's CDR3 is CASSEDRVANTEAFF. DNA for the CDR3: TGCGCCAGCAGTGAAGACAGGGTAGCGAACACTGAAGCTTTCTTT.

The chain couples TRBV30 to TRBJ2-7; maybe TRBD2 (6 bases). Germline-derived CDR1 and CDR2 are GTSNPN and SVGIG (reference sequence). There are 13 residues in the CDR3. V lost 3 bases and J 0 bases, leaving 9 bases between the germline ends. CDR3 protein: CAWRGGSSYEQYF. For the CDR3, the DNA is TGTGCCTGGAGGGGGGGTAGCTCCTACGAGCAGTACTTC.

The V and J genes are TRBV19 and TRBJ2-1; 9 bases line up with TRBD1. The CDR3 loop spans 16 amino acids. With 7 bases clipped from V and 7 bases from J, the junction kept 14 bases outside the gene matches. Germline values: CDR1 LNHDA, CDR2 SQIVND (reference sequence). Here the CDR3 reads CASTFEVGTGNNEQFF. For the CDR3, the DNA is TGTGCCAGTACTTTTGAGGTTGGGACAGGGAATAATGAGCAGTTCTTC. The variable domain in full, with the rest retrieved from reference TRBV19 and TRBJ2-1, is DGGITQSPKYLFRKEGQNVTLSCEQNLNHDAMYWYRQDPGQGLRLIYYSQIVNDFQKGDIAEGYSVSREKKESFPLTVTSAQKNPTAFYLCASTFEVGTGNNEQFFGPGTRLTVL.